The rows below give T cell receptor beta chains drawn from one sample of a study of technical replicates of blood from a handful of donors. The assay was immunoSEQ multiplex PCR, and TCRdb's table has in-frame clones only and misses some. Of 65,000 to 90,000 clones listed, 90% to 95% are singletons. The specimen was T cells isolated from PBMCs. Source of these receptors: a human donor in good health. Each CDR3 is given with its conserved first and last residue. A D gene is named only where the DNA matches it firmly. Not every row has a clone size; where given, it reads once, few, many or a size class.

TRBJ2-7 | . | . | TRBV29-1 | TGCAGCGTTGAAGATAACAGCTACGAGCAGTACTTC | CSVEDNSYEQYF
TRBJ1-1 | . | . | TRBV2 | TGTGCCAGCACTAATGACAGCCTTGCCCCTGAAGCTTTCTTT | CASTNDSLAPEAFF
TRBJ2-3 | . | TRBD2 | TRBV10-3 | TGTGCCATCACCGAAGGTACTAGCGGGATCGCAGATACGCAGTATTTT | CAITEGTSGIADTQYF
TRBJ1-5 | . | . | TRBV5-1 | TGCGCCAGCAGCTTAGGTACGGGGAGTGGTCAGCCCCAGCATTTT | CASSLGTGSGQPQHF
TRBJ2-3 | . | . | TRBV7-6 | TGTGCCAGCAGCTCCCTCTTCACAGATACGCAGTATTTT | CASSSLFTDTQYF
TRBJ1-5 | . | . | TRBV4-1 | TGCGCCAGCTCGGGACAAAGCAATCAGCCCCAGCATTTT | CASSGQSNQPQHF
TRBJ1-2 | . | TRBD1 | TRBV5-1 | TGCGCCAGCAGCTTCGCCGGGACAGGGGGCGCCTCCAACTATGGCTACACCTTC | CASSFAGTGGASNYGYTF
TRBJ1-2 | few | . | TRBV10-3 | TGTGCCATCAGTAGGGGTGACGGCTACACCTTC | CAISRGDGYTF
TRBJ2-5 | . | TRBD2 | TRBV5-1 | TGCGCCAGCAGCTTGTTAGCGGGAGGCCGGGAGACCCAGTACTTC | CASSLLAGGRETQYF
TRBJ2-1 | . | TRBD2 | TRBV4-1 | TGCGCCAGCAGCCAGCTAGCGGGGGGCAAGAATGAGCAGTTCTTC | CASSQLAGGKNEQFF
TRBJ2-2 | . | . | TRBV29-1 | TGCAGCGGTAGGGGCAGTCGTCCGAACACCGGGGAGCTGTTTTTT | CSGRGSRPNTGELFF
TRBJ1-6 | once | . | TRBV9 | TGTGCCAGCAGCGTAGTGGGAGGTGGATCACCCCTCCACTTT | CASSVVGGGSPLHF
TRBJ2-3 | once | TRBD1 | TRBV15 | TGTGCCACCAGCAGATCCCCGGGACAGGGCCCAGATACGCAGTATTTT | CATSRSPGQGPDTQYF
TRBJ2-2 | . | TRBD2 | TRBV7-3 | TGTGCCAGCAGCTTACTAGCGGGGGCGAACACCGGGGAGCTGTTTTTT | CASSLLAGANTGELFF
TRBJ2-2 | . | . | TRBV6-1 | TGTGCCAGCAGCCACACAGGAAACACCGGGGAGCTGTTTTTT | CASSHTGNTGELFF
TRBJ2-7 | few | . | TRBV28 | TGTGCCAGCAGTTTTCGCGAGCAGTACTTC | CASSFREQYF
TRBJ1-1 | few | . | TRBV5-1 | TGCGCCAGCAGCTACGGACAGTCGGACACTGAAGCTTTCTTT | CASSYGQSDTEAFF
TRBJ1-5 | . | . | TRBV28 | TGTGCCAGTGCGCCTGCTCAGGAGGTTAATCAGCCCCAGCATTTT | CASAPAQEVNQPQHF
TRBJ2-7 | . | TRBD1 | TRBV29-1 | TGCAGCGTTGAGGACGGGAAGGGACAGGGCTCGCACGAGCAGTACTTC | CSVEDGKGQGSHEQYF
TRBJ1-6 | . | . | TRBV6-1 | TGTGCCAGCAGTGAATATTGGGGGGGGAATTCACCCCTCCACTTT | CASSEYWGGNSPLHF
TRBJ1-2 | . | . | TRBV30 | TGTGCCTGGGAAACAGGATCCCATGGCTACACCTTC | CAWETGSHGYTF
TRBJ2-5 | once | TRBD2 | TRBV4-2 | TGTGCCAGCAGCCAATTTAGCGGGGTGCAAGAGACCCAGTACTTC | CASSQFSGVQETQYF
TRBJ2-7 | . | TRBD1 | TRBV28 | TGTGCCAGCAGTATAGAAGCCGGGACAGGGGGATTCTACGAGCAGTACTTC | CASSIEAGTGGFYEQYF
TRBJ2-7 | . | TRBD2 | TRBV4-1 | TGCGCCAGCAGCCAAGGCTTAGCGGGAGGCCCAGGATACGAGCAGTACTTC | CASSQGLAGGPGYEQYF
TRBJ2-2 | . | . | TRBV5-4 | TGTGCCAGCAGCCTGCCCCGGGGCACCGGGGAGCTGTTTTTT | CASSLPRGTGELFF
TRBJ1-6 | . | . | TRBV5-1 | TGCGCCAGCAGCTTGGGGACTCCGGGGAATTCACCCCTCCACTTT | CASSLGTPGNSPLHF
TRBJ1-4 | once | . | TRBV7-7 | TGTGCCAGCAGCCCTTATAGTGAAAAACTGTTTTTT | CASSPYSEKLFF
TRBJ2-5 | once | TRBD1 | TRBV5-1 | TGCGCCAGCAGTCTAGACAGGGCCCAAGAGACCCAGTACTTC | CASSLDRAQETQYF
TRBJ2-3 | . | TRBD2 | TRBV10-1 | TGCGCCAGCAGTGATATGCCTAGCGGGAGATCAGATACGCAGTATTTT | CASSDMPSGRSDTQYF
TRBJ2-2 | . | TRBD1 | TRBV7-7 | TGTGCCAGCAGCTTGACGAGGGGGCGCGGGGAGCTGTTTTTT | CASSLTRGRGELFF
TRBJ2-1 | . | . | TRBV4-1 | TGCGCCAGCAGCCCGCTCGGCAATGAGCAGTTCTTC | CASSPLGNEQFF
TRBJ2-7 | . | TRBD1 | TRBV14 | TGTGCCAGCAGCCAGAGTTACAGGGGGACCGGGAGTACGATTGCCTACGAGCAGTACTTC | CASSQSYRGTGSTIAYEQYF
TRBJ2-1 | few | TRBD2 | TRBV7-9 | TGTGCCAGCAGCTTCGGCGGGGGTTCCTACAATGAGCAGTTCTTC | CASSFGGGSYNEQFF
TRBJ1-2 | . | . | TRBV7-6 | TGTGCCAGCAGCTTAGAGGCGGGGGTCCATGGCTATGGCTACACCTTC | CASSLEAGVHGYGYTF
TRBJ1-5 | . | . | TRBV2 | TGTGCCAGCAGTCCAGGATCAAATAGCAATCAGCCCCAGCATTTT | CASSPGSNSNQPQHF
TRBJ1-4 | . | TRBD1 | TRBV19 | TGTGCCAGTAGTATAAAAGGCGGGACAGCTGCGAGTGAAAAACTGTTTTTT | CASSIKGGTAASEKLFF
TRBJ2-1 | . | TRBD1 | TRBV11-2 | TGTGCCAGCAGCCCGGGGACAGGGAGAAGTTATGGTGAGCAGTTCTTC | CASSPGTGRSYGEQFF
TRBJ1-6 | . | TRBD1 | TRBV7-6 | TGTGCCAGCAGTCTTCGCCGGGACAGCTATTCACCCCTCCACTTT | CASSLRRDSYSPLHF
TRBJ1-5 | . | . | TRBV4-1 | TGCGCCAGCAGCCAAGAGCCAGGGGATCAGCCCCAGCATTTT | CASSQEPGDQPQHF
TRBJ2-3 | . | . | TRBV7-9 | TGTGCCAGCAGTAAAGAAGGGGAAGGGGATACGCAGTATTTT | CASSKEGEGDTQYF